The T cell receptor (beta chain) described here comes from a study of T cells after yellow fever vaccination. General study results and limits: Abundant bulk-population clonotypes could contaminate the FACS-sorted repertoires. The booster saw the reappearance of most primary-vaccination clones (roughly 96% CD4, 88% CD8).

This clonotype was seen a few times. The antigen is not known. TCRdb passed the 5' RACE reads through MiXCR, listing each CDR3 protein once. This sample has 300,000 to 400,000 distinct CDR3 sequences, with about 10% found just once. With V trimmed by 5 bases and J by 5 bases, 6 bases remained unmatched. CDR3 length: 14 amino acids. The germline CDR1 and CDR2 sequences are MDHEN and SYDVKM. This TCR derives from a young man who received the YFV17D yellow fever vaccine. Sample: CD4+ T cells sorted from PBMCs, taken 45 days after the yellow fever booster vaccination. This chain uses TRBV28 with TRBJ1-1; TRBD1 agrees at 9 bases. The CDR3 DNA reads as TGTGCCAGCAGTCGGACAGGGGTACAGACTGAAGCTTTCTTT. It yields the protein CASSRTGVQTEAFF. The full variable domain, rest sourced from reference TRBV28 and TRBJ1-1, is DVKVTQSSRYLVKRTGEKVFLECVQDMDHENMFWYRQDPGLGLRLIYFSYDVKMKEKGDIPEGYSVSREKKERFSLILESASTNQTSMYLCASSRTGVQTEAFFGQGTRLTVV.